A selection of T cell receptor beta chains follows, all from one sample in a study of blood T cell repertoires in COVID-19. The data were produced by immunoSEQ multiplex PCR, yet TCRdb's version contains in-frame clones alone and is incomplete. Here the sample spans approximately 180,000 clones, around 87% being singletons. The sequencing input was peripheral blood. All receptors derive from a man aged 35 to 55 with active or convalescent COVID-19. The CDR3 runs from the conserved cysteine through the conserved F or W. D genes are given only for firm matches. Only some rows state a clone size, as once, few, many or a class for expanded clones.

v_call	j_call	d_call	clone_size	cdr3_nt	cdr3_aa
TRBV5-1	TRBJ2-2	TRBD1	few	TGCGCCAGCAGCTTTGGGACAGGGGTTAACGGGGAGCTGTTTTTT	CASSFGTGVNGELFF
TRBV29-1	TRBJ2-3	.	.	TGCAGCGGCTCCCGGGACTTCACAGATACGCAGTATTTT	CSGSRDFTDTQYF
TRBV10-3	TRBJ1-3	TRBD1	.	TGTGCCATCAGTGGAGCACCGGGACAGGGGGCGGTCGGAAACACCATATATTTT	CAISGAPGQGAVGNTIYF
TRBV19	TRBJ1-2	.	.	TGTGCCAGTAGTATGGGGGCGGTGAACTATGGCTACACCTTC	CASSMGAVNYGYTF
TRBV12-3/TRBV12-4	TRBJ2-4	.	once	TGTGCCAGCAGTCATAGCGAAAACATTCAGTACTTC	CASSHSENIQYF
TRBV5-1	TRBJ1-2	TRBD1	.	TGCGCCAGCCGGAATTCCGGGACAGGGTTCTATGGCTACACCTTC	CASRNSGTGFYGYTF
TRBV19	TRBJ2-1	TRBD2	.	TGTGCCAGTAGTGGTAGCGGGTTTCAGTTCTTC	CASSGSGFQFF
TRBV6-5	TRBJ2-3	TRBD1	once	TGTGCCAGCAGTTCCGGACAGGGGCGTGCAGATACGCAGTATTTT	CASSSGQGRADTQYF
TRBV19	TRBJ1-1	.	.	TGTGCCAGTAGTATAACAGTTGGGACAACCGACACTGAAGCTTTCTTT	CASSITVGTTDTEAFF
TRBV9	TRBJ2-7	.	once	TGTGCCAGCAGCGCTCGACAGGCCCCCTCCTACGAGCAGTACTTC	CASSARQAPSYEQYF
TRBV27	TRBJ2-7	TRBD1	.	TGTGCCAGCAGTATCCGGCCAGGGGGCTACGAGCAGTACTTC	CASSIRPGGYEQYF
TRBV27	TRBJ2-3	.	.	TGTGCCAGCAGTCCCCCCGCGCGGGATACGCAGTATTTT	CASSPPARDTQYF
TRBV9	TRBJ1-2	TRBD1	.	TGTGCCACCTCAGGGGGCCCAAACTATGGCTACACCTTC	CATSGGPNYGYTF
TRBV6-6	TRBJ2-2	TRBD1	.	TGTGCCAGCAGATCGGGACAGGGGAGGTACACCGGGGAGCTGTTTTTT	CASRSGQGRYTGELFF
TRBV7-9	TRBJ1-2	.	.	TGTGCCAGCAGCTTAGGGGGAGAGAACTATGGCTACACCTTC	CASSLGGENYGYTF
TRBV9	TRBJ2-2	.	.	TGTGCCAGCAGCGGAGGGGGGGGAGTCCCGTGGGAGCTGTTTTTT	CASSGGGGVPWELFF
TRBV7-2	TRBJ1-1	.	.	TGTGCCAGCAGCCCGGGGCGGGGCCCGACGAACACTGAAGCTTTCTTT	CASSPGRGPTNTEAFF
TRBV5-6	TRBJ1-1	TRBD1	.	TGTGCCAGCAGCTTTGGGACAGGGGAGAACACTGAAGCTTTCTTT	CASSFGTGENTEAFF
TRBV15	TRBJ2-7	.	.	TGTGCCACCAGCAGCCGGGGGGCGCGGTCCTACGAGCAGTACTTC	CATSSRGARSYEQYF
TRBV25-1	TRBJ2-7	TRBD2	once	TGTGCCAGCAGTGAAGGAGGAGGCGGGAGCTCCTACGAGCAGTACTTC	CASSEGGGGSSYEQYF
TRBV6-2/TRBV6-3	TRBJ2-2	.	.	TGTGCCAGCAGTTACGGTTTTGGTAGCAGTACCGGGGAGCTGTTTTTT	CASSYGFGSSTGELFF
TRBV4-1	TRBJ1-2	TRBD1	.	TGCGCCAGCAGCCATCCCGGGACAGACAAGGGCTACACCTTC	CASSHPGTDKGYTF
TRBV5-5	TRBJ1-4	.	.	TGTGCCAGCAGCTTGATCCAGGGCGCTAATGAAAAACTGTTTTTT	CASSLIQGANEKLFF
TRBV20-1	TRBJ2-5	.	.	TGCAGTGCTAGCGACAGGGAGACCCAGTACTTC	CSASDRETQYF
TRBV9	TRBJ1-1	TRBD1	.	TGTGCCAGCAGCCCTCAGGGGGCTGAAGCTTTCTTT	CASSPQGAEAFF
TRBV10-3	TRBJ1-2	.	.	TGTGCCATCAGGGTGGAGGCCAACACTCCCTATGGCTACACCTTC	CAIRVEANTPYGYTF
TRBV25-1	TRBJ1-6	.	.	TGTGCCAGCAGTGACAGGTATAATTCACCCCTCCACTTT	CASSDRYNSPLHF
TRBV7-2	TRBJ2-2	TRBD2	.	TGTGCCAGCAGCCCCAGACTAGCGGGGGGGCCGGGGACCGGGGAGCTGTTTTTT	CASSPRLAGGPGTGELFF
TRBV19	TRBJ2-5	.	.	TGTGCCAGTAGTAATGCCCGGACCAGGGGGGCGGAGACCCAGTACTTC	CASSNARTRGAETQYF
TRBV28	TRBJ1-2	.	.	TGTGCCAGCAGTTTGCCCGACTCGAATTTGGGCTACACCTTC	CASSLPDSNLGYTF
TRBV7-8	TRBJ2-3	TRBD2	.	TGTGCCAGCAGCTTAGGGGGACTAGCCGCAGATACGCAGTATTTT	CASSLGGLAADTQYF
TRBV6-5	TRBJ2-3	.	.	TGTGCCACCTTAACGTCGGCAGATACGCAGTATTTT	CATLTSADTQYF
TRBV7-9	TRBJ1-2	TRBD1	.	TGTGCCAGCAGCTTAGAGGCAGGGACAGGGCCAAACTATGGCTACACCTTC	CASSLEAGTGPNYGYTF
TRBV6-5	TRBJ1-6	TRBD1	.	TGTGCCAGCAGCCCGACAGGGTGGAATTCACCCCTCCACTTT	CASSPTGWNSPLHF
TRBV2	TRBJ1-6	TRBD1	few	TGTGCCAGCAGTGAAGAGCAGGGGGCTAATTCACCCCTCCACTTT	CASSEEQGANSPLHF
TRBV5-5	TRBJ2-7	.	.	TGTGCCAGCAGCTTCATAACAGGACACGGATCCTACGAGCAGTACTTC	CASSFITGHGSYEQYF
TRBV5-6	TRBJ1-1	.	.	TGTGCCAGCAGCTTCAGTTCCATCGTAACTGAAGCTTTCTTT	CASSFSSIVTEAFF
TRBV4-1	TRBJ1-1	TRBD1	.	TGCGCCAGCAGCCAAGAACTCTCAGGGGGAACTGAAGCTTTCTTT	CASSQELSGGTEAFF
TRBV2	TRBJ1-4	TRBD1	.	TGTGCCAGCAGCCACTCCCCTTCGACAGGGGCGAAGACTAATGAAAAACTGTTTTTT	CASSHSPSTGAKTNEKLFF
TRBV5-6	TRBJ1-1	.	.	TGTGCCAGCAGCTTGGCGAATAGGTTGACACCGAGGAACACTGAAGCTTTCTTT	CASSLANRLTPRNTEAFF
TRBV10-3	TRBJ1-4	.	.	TGTGCCATCAGTGAGTCCGGGGGTGGCGAAAAACTGTTTTTT	CAISESGGGEKLFF